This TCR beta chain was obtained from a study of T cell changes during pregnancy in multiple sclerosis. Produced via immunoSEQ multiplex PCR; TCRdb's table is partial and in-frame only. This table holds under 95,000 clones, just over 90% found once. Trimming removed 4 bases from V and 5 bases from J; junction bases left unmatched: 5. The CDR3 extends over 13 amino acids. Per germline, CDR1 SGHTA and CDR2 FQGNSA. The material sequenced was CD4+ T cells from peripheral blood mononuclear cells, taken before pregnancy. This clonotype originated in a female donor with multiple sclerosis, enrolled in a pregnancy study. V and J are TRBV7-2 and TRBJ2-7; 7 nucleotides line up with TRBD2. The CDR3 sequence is CASSSLAANEQYF. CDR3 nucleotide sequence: TGTGCCAGCAGCTCCCTAGCGGCGAACGAGCAGTACTTC.